This T cell receptor beta chain appears in the sequencing data of a study of T cells in Graves' hyperthyroidism and ophthalmopathy. Study-wide findings and caveats: Most expanded thyroid clonotypes above 0.001 also appeared in blood. The model forecast ophthalmopathy, anticipating it by a median about 7 months before onset.

TCR beta CDR3 regions were amplified from RNA transcripts. RT-PCR in the first round (using the HTBI primer set) targeted the TCR CDR3. TCRdb ran MiXCR on the multiplex PCR reads and lists one entry per CDR3 protein. The sample contains 350,000 or so distinct CDR3 sequences, roughly 18% of which appear only once. This clonotype was picked up many times. What it recognizes is unknown. The receptor comes from a woman aged 40 to 50 with Graves' ophthalmopathy. Material: blood.

The CDR3 sequence is CASSDPMEPLADEQYF. The CDR3 DNA reads as TGTGCCAGCAGTGACCCAATGGAACCACTCGCGGACGAGCAGTACTTC. The J gene is TRBJ2-7, the V gene TRBV6-4; D is uncertain. The CDR3 is 16 residues long. CDR1 is MRHNA and CDR2 is SNTAGT in the germline V gene. The germline V and J ends were trimmed by 2 bases and 5 bases, with 19 bases remaining between them.